This T cell receptor beta chain emerged from a study of cytomegalovirus exposure and HLA in healthy donors. Study-wide results and limits: Analysis was carried out at a later point, and it linked a missense DCLRE1C variant to TCR beta V- and J-gene trimming. TCR beta sequences reportedly predicted most subjects' HLA-A and HLA-B alleles accurately.

Both 60 Vbeta primers and 13 Jbeta primers went into the PCR. Some clones are missing from TCRdb's copy, which holds only in-frame ones; the method was immunoSEQ multiplex PCR. The repertoire consists of approximately 61,000 clones, with around 72% occurring once and the leading ten covering 45% to 60%. To note about this clone: Its specificity is not known.

Healthy bone marrow donors formed the donor group. This receptor was taken from a middle-aged man in good health and CMV-seropositive. Sample: PBMCs.

CDR3 bases: TGTGCCAGCTCACTCCTGGGACAGGGAAACCAAGAGACCCAGTACTTC. Translating it yields CASSLLGQGNQETQYF. The rearrangement joins TRBV18 to TRBJ2-5; 9 bases agree with TRBD1. Germline-derived CDR1 and CDR2 are KGHSH and LQKENI. This CDR3 is 16 amino acids long. The J segment lost 0 bases and the V segment lost 4 bases, leaving 6 bases of the junction unmatched.